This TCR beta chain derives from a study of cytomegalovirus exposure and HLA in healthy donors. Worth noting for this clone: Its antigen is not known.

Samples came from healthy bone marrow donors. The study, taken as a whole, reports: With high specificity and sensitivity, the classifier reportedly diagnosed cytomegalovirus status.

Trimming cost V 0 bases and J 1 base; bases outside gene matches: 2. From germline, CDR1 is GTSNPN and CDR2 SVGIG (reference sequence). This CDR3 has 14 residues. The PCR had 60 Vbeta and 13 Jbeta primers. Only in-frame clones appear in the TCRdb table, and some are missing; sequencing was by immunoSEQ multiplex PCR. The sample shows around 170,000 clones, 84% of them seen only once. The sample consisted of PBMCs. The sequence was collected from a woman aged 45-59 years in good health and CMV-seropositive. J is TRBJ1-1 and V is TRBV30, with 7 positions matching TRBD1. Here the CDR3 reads CAWSVAGGNTEAFF. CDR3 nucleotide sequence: TGTGCCTGGAGTGTAGCAGGGGGGAACACTGAAGCTTTCTTT.